This TCR beta chain was captured in a study of T-cell reconstitution after alpha-beta-depleted transplantation in children. Points from the study as a whole: Certain patients had high TCRbeta diversity at day 60, and it came from recipient T cells and thymic progenitors that survived.

Unique molecular identifiers featured in how the TCRbeta library was prepared. TCRdb called the PCR reads again in MiXCR, with one record for every CDR3 protein. The sample includes hundreds of thousands of distinct CDR3 sequences, about 11% of them seen just once. In this sample, this clonotype turned up many times. Antigen unknown. CDR3 size: 13 residues. V was clipped by 3 bases and J by 3 bases, with 6 bases between them. Germline CDR1 and CDR2: SGHTA and FQGNSA. The receptor was derived from a child aged 2 to 10 with inherited bone marrow failure, due to receive a stem cell transplant. The chain links TRBV7-2 to TRBJ1-5; D is uncertain. The sequencing used PBMCs, collected before TCRalphabeta/CD19-depleted stem cell transplant. Written as DNA, the CDR3 is TGTGCCAGCAGCTTTTCCCCCAATCAGCCCCAGCATTTT. Translating it yields CASSFSPNQPQHF. Full variable domain (missing parts from reference TRBV7-2 and TRBJ1-5): GAGVSQSPSNKVTEKGKDVELRCDPISGHTALYWYRQSLGQGLEFLIYFQGNSAPDKSGLPSDRFSAERTGGSVSTLTIQRTQQEDSAVYLCASSFSPNQPQHFGDGTRLSIL.